These 27 T cell receptor beta chains share one sample of origin, sequenced in a study of T cell responses to AZD1222 COVID-19 vaccine. Sequencing was performed with immunoSEQ multiplex PCR; in TCRdb, only in-frame clones are kept and a portion is missing. Among more than 100,000 clones, more than 85% were seen once, and the ten largest hold 1.5% to 2%. Sequencing was performed on peripheral blood, taken 28 days after the second AZD1222 dose. These receptors were collected from an adult who received the AZD1222 COVID-19 vaccine.

The CDR3 spells CASSPRQTDGEKLFF. CDR3 in DNA: TGTGCCAGCTCACCAAGACAAACCGATGGTGAAAAACTGTTTTTT. V is TRBV18 and J is TRBJ1-4, with D unresolved. Germline assignment: CDR1 KGHSH and CDR2 LQKENI. This CDR3 comprises 15 residues. V lost 2 bases, J lost 7 bases, and 14 bases lay in between.

J is TRBJ2-7 and V is TRBV6-5; 10 nucleotides line up with TRBD2. The trim removed 6 bases at V and 6 bases at J, leaving 11 bases unmatched. CDR1 and CDR2 (germline): MNHEY, SVGAGI. This CDR3 contains 15 residues. The CDR3: CASRTGTSERIEQYV. The CDR3 DNA reads TGTGCCAGCAGGACTGGGACTAGCGAACGGATCGAGCAGTACGTC.

This clone was detected once. The chain uses TRBV5-6 and TRBJ1-2; no clear D. CDR3 length equals 12 residues. With 0 bases removed from V and 9 bases from J, the gap between germline ends came to 9 bases. CDR1 and CDR2 (germline): SGHDT, YYEEEE. The CDR3 protein is CASSLDSGSYTF. The CDR3 coding sequence is TGTGCCAGCAGCTTGGACAGCGGTAGCTACACCTTC.

This chain connects TRBV30 to TRBJ2-7, with a weak D call TRBD2 (6 bases). V dropped 3 bases and J dropped 2 bases, with 11 bases sitting between them. The CDR3 has 13 residues. Germline-derived CDR1 and CDR2 are GTSNPN and SVGIG (reference sequence). The CDR3 reads CAWRGRTTYEQYV. As DNA, the CDR3 is TGTGCCTGGAGAGGTAGGACTACCTACGAGCAGTACGTC.

The chain couples TRBV7-3 to TRBJ2-3; D is perhaps TRBD2 (6 bases). The V end lost 4 bases, the J end lost 2 bases, and 10 bases lay between the germline ends. CDR3 size: 14 residues. Per germline, CDR1 SGHTA and CDR2 FQGTGA. CDR3 protein: CASSSQDYTDTQYF. The CDR3 region has the DNA TGTGCCAGCAGCTCTCAGGACTACACAGATACGCAGTATTTT.

In regard to this clone: The junction and the germline gene differ at one end; a read error may be behind it. V is TRBV2 and J is TRBJ2-4; a possible D gene is TRBD1 (6 bases). This CDR3 has 15 residues. Germline V CDR1 and CDR2: SNHLY, FYNNEI. CDR3: CASSLLPGHGTALDF. The CDR3 DNA reads as TGTGCCAGCAGCCTTCTACCGGGACACGGAACGGCGTTGGACTTC.

The CDR3 nucleotides read TGTGCCAGCTCACCACCCGGGACAGGGTCCTTCAATCAGCCCCAGCATTTT. It specifies CASSPPGTGSFNQPQHF. The chain uses TRBV18 and TRBJ1-5; TRBD1 matches at 9 bases. CDR1 is KGHSH and CDR2 is LQKENI in the germline V gene. This CDR3 contains 17 residues. With V trimmed by 0 bases and J by 3 bases, 6 bases remained unmatched.

The J gene is TRBJ1-4, the V gene TRBV12-3 or TRBV12-4; 8 positions agree with TRBD1. J gave up 11 bases and V 6 bases, and 8 bases lay outside the gene matches. The CDR3 has 13 amino acids. The CDR3 spells CASRPGQADKLFF. The CDR3, as DNA: TGTGCCAGCAGACCGGGACAGGCCGACAAACTGTTTTTT.

J is TRBJ2-7 and V is TRBV7-9; a possible D gene is TRBD1 (6 bases). The CDR3 covers 13 residues. Germline V CDR1 and CDR2: SEHNR, FQNEAQ (reference sequence). V was shortened by 7 bases and J by 2 bases, with 12 bases between the two germline ends. CDR3 in DNA: TGTGCCAGCAATGCAGGGGTTACCTACGAGCAGTACTTC. It is translated as CASNAGVTYEQYF.

The CDR3 reads CASSPEGQGGYGYTF. The CDR3 DNA is TGTGCCAGCAGCCCAGAGGGACAAGGGGGCTATGGCTACACCTTC. The V call is TRBV6-6, the J call TRBJ1-2; D may be TRBD1 (6 bases). V gave up 6 bases and J gave up 4 bases, with 18 bases separating them. In germline, CDR1 is MNHNY, CDR2 SVGAGI (reference sequence). This CDR3 comprises 15 residues.

V and J are TRBV19 and TRBJ2-2; 8 bases map to TRBD2. V shed 1 base and J 5 bases; nucleotides not matched to a gene: 6. The CDR3 is 16 amino acids. Germline V gene lookup returns CDR1 LNHDA and CDR2 SQIVND (reference sequence). The CDR3 loop reads CASSIAGGPLTGELFF. CDR3 coding DNA: TGTGCCAGTAGTATAGCGGGAGGGCCTTTGACCGGGGAGCTGTTTTTT.

This chain connects TRBV7-6 to TRBJ2-1; 14 bases fit TRBD2. V was clipped by 5 bases and J by 4 bases; unmatched bases: 7. The CDR3 runs to 17 residues. CDR1 is SGHVS and CDR2 is FNYEAQ in the germline V gene. The CDR3 sequence: CASSTGTSGGPYNEQFF. Written as DNA, the CDR3 is TGTGCCAGCAGCACTGGGACTAGCGGGGGCCCTTACAATGAGCAGTTCTTC.

The table lists this clone with a count of one. The CDR3 reads CASSLPNRPNEQFF. The CDR3 nucleotides are TGTGCCAGCAGCTTACCAAATCGACCCAATGAGCAGTTCTTC. This chain uses TRBV11-3 with TRBJ2-1, with unresolved D. Germline V gene data show CDR1 as SGHNT and CDR2 as YENEEA. This CDR3 has 14 residues. Trimming shortened V by 2 bases and J by 6 bases, and 11 bases separated the two germline ends.

The chain links TRBV6-2 or TRBV6-3 to TRBJ1-2; a weak D match, TRBD1 (5 bases). Germline CDR1 and CDR2: MNHEY and SVGEGT. The V end lost 5 bases, the J end lost 8 bases, and 18 bases lay between the germline ends. The CDR3 extends over 14 amino acids. The CDR3 region is CASSPAGRGRGYTF. CDR3 coding DNA: TGTGCCAGCAGTCCCGCGGGGAGGGGACGGGGCTACACCTTC.

The chain carries TRBV2 and TRBJ2-7, with 10 bases identical to TRBD1. The V gene's germline CDR1 is SNHLY and CDR2 FYNNEI. The CDR3 contains 16 residues. V lost 6 bases to trimming and J lost 0 bases; unmatched junction nucleotides: 8. The CDR3 nucleotides read TGTGCCAGCAGCGATGGACAGGGGGTGACCTCCTACGAGCAGTACGTC. Translated, it gives CASSDGQGVTSYEQYV.

The chain employs TRBV7-2 and TRBJ1-6; TRBD1 matches 8 bases. Germline lookup yields CDR1 SGHTA and CDR2 FQGNSA. Trimming removed 4 bases from V and 9 bases from J; junction bases left unmatched: 11. This CDR3 is built from 16 residues. CDR3 sequence (DNA): TGTGCCAGCAGCTCCCAGTGGACAGGGAACAGTTCACCCCTCCACTTT. Translation: CASSSQWTGNSSPLHF.

The chain couples TRBV27 to TRBJ2-1; 10 bases line up with TRBD2. Per germline, CDR1 MNHEY and CDR2 SMNVEV (reference sequence). Trimming at V came to 2 bases and at J to 10 bases, leaving 8 bases not matched to a gene. This CDR3 is built from 15 residues. CDR3 in amino acids: CASSLRVLAGDEQFF. DNA of the CDR3: TGTGCCAGCAGTTTAAGGGTCCTAGCGGGAGACGAGCAGTTCTTC.

The chain joins TRBV7-8 to TRBJ2-3, with TRBD1 matching 7 bases. With 1 base clipped from V and 2 bases from J, the junction kept 6 bases outside the gene matches. The CDR3 runs 16 residues. Germline CDR1 is SGHVS and CDR2 is FQNEAQ. CDR3 DNA: TGTGCCAGCAGCTTAGGGACAGGCATGAACACAGATACGCAGTATTTT. Amino acid sequence: CASSLGTGMNTDTQYF.

The rearrangement links TRBV27 to TRBJ1-1; D not certain. Germline CDR1 MNHEY, CDR2 SMNVEV (reference sequence). V dropped 0 bases and J dropped 1 base, with 6 bases sitting between them. The CDR3 totals 14 residues. The CDR3 nucleotides read TGTGCCAGCAGTTTATCACGGGGGAACACTGAAGCTTTCTTT. Protein product: CASSLSRGNTEAFF.

This rearrangement joins TRBV5-1 to TRBJ1-2; D is possibly TRBD1 (5 bases). Germline CDR1 reads SGHRS; CDR2 reads YFSETQ. The CDR3 consists of 14 residues. V was pared by 5 bases and J by 4 bases, with 15 bases between. The CDR3 here is CASRVPGRGYGYTF. CDR3 bases: TGCGCCAGCAGGGTCCCGGGACGTGGCTATGGCTACACCTTC. The full variable domain, with the rest looked up from reference TRBV5-1 and TRBJ1-2, is KAGVTQTPRYLIKTRGQQVTLSCSPISGHRSVSWYQQTPGQGLQFLFEYFSETQRNKGNFPGRFSGRQFSNSRSEMNVSTLELGDSALYLCASRVPGRGYGYTFGSGTRLTVV.

The chain links TRBV12-3 or TRBV12-4 to TRBJ1-4, with no clear D. V lost 6 bases to trimming and J lost 8 bases, with 13 bases between them. The CDR3 loop spans 13 amino acids. The CDR3 nucleotides read TGTGCCAGCAGCCGAAACCCCTCGGAAAAACTGTTTTTT. It specifies CASSRNPSEKLFF.

V and J are TRBV5-1 and TRBJ1-5, with a weak D call TRBD1 (5 bases). The V end was cut by 0 bases, the J end by 4 bases, with 11 bases between. This CDR3 has 15 residues. Germline assignment: CDR1 SGHRS and CDR2 YFSETQ. The CDR3: CASSLGDSLNQPQHF. The CDR3 DNA is TGCGCCAGCAGCTTGGGAGACAGCTTGAATCAGCCCCAGCATTTT.

V gene TRBV30 combines with J gene TRBJ1-1; maybe TRBD1 (6 bases). V dropped 2 bases and J dropped 3 bases, with 16 bases sitting between them. The germline V gene has CDR1 GTSNPN and CDR2 SVGIG (reference sequence). The CDR3 totals 15 residues. CDR3 sequence reads: CAWSRRYREDTEAFF. The CDR3 DNA reads TGTGCCTGGAGTAGACGATACAGGGAAGACACTGAAGCTTTCTTT.

In its sample, this clone was seen a few times. The chain links TRBV28 to TRBJ1-5; no definite D call. Germline loops: CDR1 MDHEN, CDR2 SYDVKM. This CDR3 has 16 amino acids. V lost 3 bases, J lost 5 bases, and 17 bases lay in between. CDR3: CASSFSLGSGDQPQHF. The CDR3, as DNA: TGTGCCAGCAGTTTCTCCCTCGGTAGCGGTGATCAGCCCCAGCATTTT. Full variable domain (rest looked up from reference TRBV28 and TRBJ1-5): DVKVTQSSRYLVKRTGEKVFLECVQDMDHENMFWYRQDPGLGLRLIYFSYDVKMKEKGDIPEGYSVSREKKERFSLILESASTNQTSMYLCASSFSLGSGDQPQHFGDGTRLSIL.

The CDR3 DNA reads TGTGCCAGCAGCGTAGGTGCGAACAAAGCTAACTATGGCTACACCTTC. It codes for CASSVGANKANYGYTF. V and J are TRBV9 and TRBJ1-2; D is uncertain. The germline CDR1 and CDR2 sequences are SGDLS and YYNGEE. The CDR3 length is 16 residues. V shed 0 bases and J shed 0 bases, with 12 bases lying between them.

The rearrangement joins TRBV23-1 to TRBJ1-6; D perhaps matches TRBD1 (6 bases). TRBV23-1 is marked as an open reading frame, function uncertain. V lost 9 bases and J lost 1, with 25 bases in between. This CDR3 is built from 19 residues. CDR3 in amino acids: CARRAPPRGLGSYNSPLHF. For the CDR3, the DNA is TGCGCCAGACGTGCCCCTCCTCGGGGGCTCGGATCCTATAATTCACCCCTCCACTTT.

The V call is TRBV7-9, the J call TRBJ2-1; D call uncertain. The CDR3 covers 12 residues. Germline V gene sequence: CDR1 SEHNR, CDR2 FQNEAQ (reference sequence). V dropped 6 bases and J dropped 10 bases, with 13 bases sitting between them. CDR3 nucleotide sequence: TGTGCCAGCAGGAAGGACGTCCGGGAGCAGTTCTTC. Translation gives CASRKDVREQFF.